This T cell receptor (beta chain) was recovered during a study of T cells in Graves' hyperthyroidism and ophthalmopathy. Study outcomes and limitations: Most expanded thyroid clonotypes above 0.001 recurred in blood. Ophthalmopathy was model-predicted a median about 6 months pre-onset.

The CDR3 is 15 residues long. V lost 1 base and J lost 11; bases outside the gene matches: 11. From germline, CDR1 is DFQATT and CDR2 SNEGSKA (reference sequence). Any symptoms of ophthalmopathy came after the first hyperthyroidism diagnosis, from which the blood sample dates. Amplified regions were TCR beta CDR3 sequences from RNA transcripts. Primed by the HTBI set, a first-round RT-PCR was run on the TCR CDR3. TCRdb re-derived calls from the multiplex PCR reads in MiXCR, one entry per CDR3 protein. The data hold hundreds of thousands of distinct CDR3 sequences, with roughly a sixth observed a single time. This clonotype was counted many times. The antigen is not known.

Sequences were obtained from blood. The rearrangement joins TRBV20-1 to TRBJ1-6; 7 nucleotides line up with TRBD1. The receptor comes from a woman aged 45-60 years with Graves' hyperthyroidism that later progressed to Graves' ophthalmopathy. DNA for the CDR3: TGCAGTGCTAGAGGTCTCGGGACAGTTGTGCCACCCCTCCACTTT. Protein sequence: CSARGLGTVVPPLHF.